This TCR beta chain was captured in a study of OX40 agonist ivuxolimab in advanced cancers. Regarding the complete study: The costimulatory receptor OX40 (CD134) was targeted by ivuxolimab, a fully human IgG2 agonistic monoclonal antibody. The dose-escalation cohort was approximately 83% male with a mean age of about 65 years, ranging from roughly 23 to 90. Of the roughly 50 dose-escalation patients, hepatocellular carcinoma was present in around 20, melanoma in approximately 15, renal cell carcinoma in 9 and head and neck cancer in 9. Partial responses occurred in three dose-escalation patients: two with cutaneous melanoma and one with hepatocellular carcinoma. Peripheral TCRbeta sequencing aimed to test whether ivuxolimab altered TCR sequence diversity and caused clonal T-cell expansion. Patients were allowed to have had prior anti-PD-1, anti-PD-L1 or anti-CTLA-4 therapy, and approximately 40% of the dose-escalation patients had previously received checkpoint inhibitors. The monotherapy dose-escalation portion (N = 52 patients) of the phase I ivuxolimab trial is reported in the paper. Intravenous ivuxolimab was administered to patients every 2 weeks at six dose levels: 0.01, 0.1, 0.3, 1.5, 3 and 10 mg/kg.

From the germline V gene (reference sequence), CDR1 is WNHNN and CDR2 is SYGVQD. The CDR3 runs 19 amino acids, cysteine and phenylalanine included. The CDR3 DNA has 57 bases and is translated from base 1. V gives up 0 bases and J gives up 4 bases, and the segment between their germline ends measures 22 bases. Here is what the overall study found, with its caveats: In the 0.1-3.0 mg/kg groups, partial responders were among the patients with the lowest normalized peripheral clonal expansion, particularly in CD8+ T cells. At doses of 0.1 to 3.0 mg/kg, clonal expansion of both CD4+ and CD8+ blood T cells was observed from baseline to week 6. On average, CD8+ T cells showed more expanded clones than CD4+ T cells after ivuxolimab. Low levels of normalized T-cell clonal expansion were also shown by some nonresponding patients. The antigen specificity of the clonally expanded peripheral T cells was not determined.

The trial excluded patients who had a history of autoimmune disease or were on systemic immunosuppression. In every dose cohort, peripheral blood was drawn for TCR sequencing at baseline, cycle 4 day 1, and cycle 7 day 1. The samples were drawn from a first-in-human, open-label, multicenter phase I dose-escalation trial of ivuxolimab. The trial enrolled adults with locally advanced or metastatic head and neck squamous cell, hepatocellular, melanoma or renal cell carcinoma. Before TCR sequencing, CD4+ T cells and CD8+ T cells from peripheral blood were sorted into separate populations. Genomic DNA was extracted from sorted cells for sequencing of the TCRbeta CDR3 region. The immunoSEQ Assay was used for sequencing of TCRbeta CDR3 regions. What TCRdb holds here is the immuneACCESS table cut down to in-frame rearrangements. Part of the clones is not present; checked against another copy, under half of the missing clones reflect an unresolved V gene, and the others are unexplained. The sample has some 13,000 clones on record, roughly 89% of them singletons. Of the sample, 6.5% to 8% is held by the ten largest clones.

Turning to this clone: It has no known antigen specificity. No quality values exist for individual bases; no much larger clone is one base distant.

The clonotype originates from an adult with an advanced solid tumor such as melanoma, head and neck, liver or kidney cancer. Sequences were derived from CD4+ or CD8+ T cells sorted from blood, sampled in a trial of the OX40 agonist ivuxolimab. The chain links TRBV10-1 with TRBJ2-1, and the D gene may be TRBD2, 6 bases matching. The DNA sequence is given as TGCGCCAGCAGTGAGTCAACTAGCCGACGACCGTTTAAATACAATGAGCAGTTCTTC. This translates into CASSESTSRRPFKYNEQFF.